The rows below give T cell receptor beta chains drawn from one sample of a study of brain T cells in children with intractable seizures. Some clones are missing from TCRdb's copy, which holds only in-frame ones; the method was immunoSEQ multiplex PCR. The profile shows 100,000 to 120,000 clones, 85% to 95% of them singletons. The material was peripheral blood, obtained at surgery. The source is a boy younger than two with hemimegalencephaly and intractable seizures. The CDR3 runs from the conserved cysteine through the conserved F or W. The D gene is left open where the match is weak. Size is omitted from some rows. Given values are once, few, many or a class for expanded clones.

TRBV12-5	TRBJ2-1	-	-	TGTGCTAGTGGTCAGCTAGCCGGTGAGCAGTTCTTC	CASGQLAGEQFF
TRBV4-1	TRBJ1-1	-	-	TGCGCCAGCAGCCAGGGAGACGTGAACACTGAAGCTTTCTTT	CASSQGDVNTEAFF
TRBV9	TRBJ2-2	-	TRBD2	TGTGCCAGCGGGAGGGGCACCGGGGAGCTGTTTTTT	CASGRGTGELFF
TRBV5-1	TRBJ2-5	-	TRBD2	TGCGCCAGCAGCTTGGATGGCGGGAGAGTGGAGACCCAGTACTTC	CASSLDGGRVETQYF
TRBV6-4	TRBJ2-3	-	-	TGTGCCAGCCGGGCTTCGGGCACAGATACGCAGTATTTT	CASRASGTDTQYF
TRBV20-1	TRBJ2-3	-	TRBD2	TGCAGTATGCGGGAGGTAGATACGCAGTATTTT	CSMREVDTQYF
TRBV30	TRBJ1-2	-	TRBD1	TGTGCCTGGAGTGTACAGGGGGCTCGTGGCTACACCTTC	CAWSVQGARGYTF
TRBV19	TRBJ1-5	-	-	TGTGCCAGTAGTATATACAGGGATAATCAGCCCCAGCATTTT	CASSIYRDNQPQHF
TRBV10-3	TRBJ2-3	-	-	TGTGCCATCAGGGCCGGGGGCGAGGGCACAGATACGCAGTATTTT	CAIRAGGEGTDTQYF
TRBV9	TRBJ2-3	-	-	TGTGCCAGCAGCTCTTCTGGACAAGCCGGAGATACGCAGTATTTT	CASSSSGQAGDTQYF
TRBV6-6	TRBJ1-4	-	TRBD1	TGTGCCAGCAGTTATGAGACAGGGGGGTATGAAAAACTGTTTTTT	CASSYETGGYEKLFF
TRBV6-2/TRBV6-3	TRBJ1-2	-	TRBD1	TGTGCCAGCAGTTACCCCTCGCATCGACAGGGGGGATATGGCTACACCTTC	CASSYPSHRQGGYGYTF
TRBV14	TRBJ2-2	-	TRBD1	TGTGCCAGCACCCGACAGGGGTCTCACACCGGGGAGCTGTTTTTT	CASTRQGSHTGELFF
TRBV7-3	TRBJ2-1	-	-	TGTGCCAGCAGCTCCACAGGCAATGAGCAGTTCTTC	CASSSTGNEQFF
TRBV7-3	TRBJ2-3	-	-	TGTGCCAGCAGCTTAGGGCTGAGCACAGATACGCAGTATTTT	CASSLGLSTDTQYF
TRBV20-1	TRBJ1-2	-	-	TGCAGTGCTAGCAGGGACTATGGCTACACCTTC	CSASRDYGYTF
TRBV4-1	TRBJ2-3	-	-	TGCGCCAGCAGCGCTCTGGGTACAGATACGCAGTATTTT	CASSALGTDTQYF
TRBV6-2/TRBV6-3	TRBJ2-6	-	-	TGTGCCAGCAGTCAACCGTCTGGGGCCAACGTCCTGACTTTC	CASSQPSGANVLTF
TRBV7-2	TRBJ2-7	-	-	TGTGCCAGCAGCTTAGCGAAGGGCCCCTACGAGCAGTACTTC	CASSLAKGPYEQYF
TRBV7-2	TRBJ2-7	-	-	-	CASSLVRARDYEQYF
TRBV4-1	TRBJ1-1	-	TRBD1	TGCGCCAGCAGCCTCTCAGGGGGGGACACTGAAGCTTTCTTT	CASSLSGGDTEAFF
TRBV5-6	TRBJ2-5	-	-	TGTGCCAGCAGCCCGTTACGTCAGGGGTACCAAGAGACCCAGTACTTC	CASSPLRQGYQETQYF
TRBV10-3	TRBJ2-3	-	TRBD2	TGTGCCATCAGTGAGTCGACTATTAGCGGGAGGTCAGATACGCAGTATTTT	CAISESTISGRSDTQYF
TRBV10-3	TRBJ2-5	-	TRBD1	TGTGCCATCAGTGATCCCCGGACAGGGGATCGGCAAGAGACCCAGTACTTC	CAISDPRTGDRQETQYF
TRBV12-3/TRBV12-4	TRBJ2-1	once	-	TGTGCCAGCAGTTTAGGGGGGGGCAGTGAGCAGTTCTTC	CASSLGGGSEQFF
TRBV5-4	TRBJ2-2	-	TRBD1	TGTGCCAGCAGCCTCAGGGGGAGAGAGGGGGAGCTGTTTTTT	CASSLRGREGELFF
TRBV6-5	TRBJ1-6	-	-	TGTGCCAGCAGGGCGGCCATTGGGCCCCTCCACTTT	CASRAAIGPLHF
TRBV13	TRBJ2-1	-	TRBD2	TGTGCCAGCAGCTCCCTTCCCGGACTAGCGGGAGTTCGGGATCCGAGGGAGCAGTTCTTC	CASSSLPGLAGVRDPREQFF
TRBV6-6	TRBJ1-2	once	TRBD1	TGTGCCAGCACCCAGGGGGTACTACAGGGTAGTGGCTACACCTTC	CASTQGVLQGSGYTF
TRBV28	TRBJ1-3	-	-	TGTGCCAGCAGTTTAGGGGGGAAAGGGGGAAACACCATATATTTT	CASSLGGKGGNTIYF
TRBV5-4	TRBJ2-5	-	TRBD1	TGTGCCAGCAGCTTTGGTTGGGACAGCTATCAAGAGACCCAGTACTTC	CASSFGWDSYQETQYF
TRBV24-1	TRBJ1-5	-	-	TGTGCCACCCAGGGGCCTAGCAATCAGCCCCAGCATTTT	CATQGPSNQPQHF
TRBV28	TRBJ2-7	-	TRBD2	TGTGCCAGCAGTTTTCTTGATGGGACTAGCGGGAGGATAACCTACGAGCAGTACTTC	CASSFLDGTSGRITYEQYF
TRBV5-1	TRBJ1-2	-	-	TGCGCCAGCAGCCGGCGGGCAGGGGACTATGGCTACACCTTC	CASSRRAGDYGYTF
TRBV28	TRBJ1-2	-	-	TGTGCCAGCAGTTTACCCTCCCGGGGCTTAGACTATGGCTACACCTTC	CASSLPSRGLDYGYTF
TRBV6-5	TRBJ2-1	-	-	TGTGCCAGTAGCAGCCCGAGCTCCTACAATGAGCAGTTCTTC	CASSSPSSYNEQFF
TRBV7-9	TRBJ1-2	once	TRBD1	TGTGCCAGCAGCTTCGGGGACAGGGCATTGGATTACTTGGGTGGCTACACCTTC	CASSFGDRALDYLGGYTF
TRBV9	TRBJ2-2	-	-	TGTGCCAGCAGCGTAGGGTCAGGGACCCACACCGGGGAGCTGTTTTTT	CASSVGSGTHTGELFF
TRBV6-6	TRBJ1-1	-	-	TGTGCCAGCAGTTACTCGATTGGCACCGTGGGCACTGAAGCTTTCTTT	CASSYSIGTVGTEAFF
TRBV10-3	TRBJ2-1	-	-	TGTGCCATCAGTGTGCGCGAGAGCTCCTACAATGAGCAGTTCTTC	CAISVRESSYNEQFF
TRBV5-1	TRBJ2-1	-	-	TGCGCCAGCAGCCAAAATGCAAATGAGCAGTTCTTC	CASSQNANEQFF
TRBV11-3	TRBJ2-1	once	-	TGTGCCAGCAGCGCCGAAAGTGAGCAGTTCTTC	CASSAESEQFF